This TCR beta chain was profiled in a study of Tregs in tolerant kidney transplant recipients. This clone showed up just a few times. Its antigen is as yet unknown. Study-level findings and limits: This study did not directly address biological reproducibility. Tolerant patients' donor-specific Tregs expanded beyond overall Tregs, suggesting antigen-driven growth. Activated donor B cell expansion appeared to reveal the most relevant donor-specific TCRbeta repertoire.

Only in-frame clones appear in the TCRdb table, and some are missing; sequencing was by immunoSEQ multiplex PCR. The sample has about 50,000 clones, approximately 89% seen once. Recipients received nonmyeloablative bone marrow transplants from related graft donors, with transient mixed chimerism. This CDR3 contains 13 residues. With 7 bases removed from V and 5 bases from J, the gap between germline ends came to 15 bases. Germline values: CDR1 MDHEN, CDR2 SYDVKM. The sequencing here drew on CD8+ T cells from blood (PBMCs), taken 12 months after the transplant. This chain uses TRBV28 with TRBJ2-7, with a possible D match to TRBD1 (5 bases). The clonotype was recovered from a human patient who received a combined kidney and bone marrow transplant. A share of the T cells may be of graft donor origin. The CDR3 spells CASTGRVSHEQYF. In nucleotides, the CDR3 is TGTGCCAGCACGGGCAGGGTTTCCCACGAGCAGTACTTC.